A selection of T cell receptor beta chains follows, all from one sample in a study of CD8 T cells in Susac syndrome. MiXCR, run by TCRdb on the immunoSEQ multiplex PCR reads, gives a single entry per CDR3 protein. The profile shows 150,000 to 160,000 distinct CDR3 sequences, roughly 94% of them singletons. Sequenced input: CD8+ T cells from PBMCs. These receptors all come from a human donor with multiple sclerosis. The conserved cysteine and the conserved F or W are not part of the CDR3 here.

>TRBV28|TRBJ1-5
ASIRDRVHQPQH
>TRBV28|TRBJ2-5
ASSDPASQY
>TRBV29-1|TRBJ2-6
SVVWGVNVLT
>TRBV29-1|TRBJ1-2
SVYSGPLDGYT
>TRBV3-1|TRBJ2-5
ASRPGTAPQETQY
>TRBV13|TRBJ2-7
ASSPRGIPYEQY
>TRBV5-1|TRBJ1-2
ASSFKSSGYGYT
>TRBV3-1|TRBJ2-1
ASSLWTSGYNEQF
>TRBV20-1|TRBJ2-7
SARDLESSYEQY
>TRBV4-3|TRBJ1-1
ASSQGVGNTEAF
>TRBV2|TRBJ1-4
ASSRTARVEKLF
>TRBV7-2|TRBJ1-1
ASTRRLDTEAF
>TRBV25-1|TRBJ2-1
ASSEGDAGQCV
>TRBV27|TRBJ2-1
ASAPTTRTGGYNEQF
>TRBV27|TRBJ1-5
ASRTFSNQPQH
>TRBV29-1|TRBJ1-2
SVRDTEIYGYT
>TRBV9|TRBJ2-1
ASSVGGGDEQF
>TRBV12-3/TRBV12-4|TRBJ2-2
ASSSRTGELF
>TRBV27|TRBJ1-2
ASSTDRVNGYT
>TRBV29-1|TRBJ2-2
SVEADMPGELF
>TRBV29-1|TRBJ2-7
SVGAGAYEQY
>TRBV13|TRBJ1-1
ASSLSSPPSPDTEAF
>TRBV11-2|TRBJ2-5
ASRSTSGGFQETQY
>TRBV7-9|TRBJ2-1
ASRALTAPRDNEQF
>TRBV2|TRBJ1-2
ASSEVKRYGYT
>TRBV3-1|TRBJ1-5
ASSQGPVGQLGPQH
>TRBV20-1|TRBJ2-1
SASRDWGAISYNEQF
>TRBV20-1|TRBJ1-2
SARRVRGPRRGYT
>TRBV6-2/TRBV6-3|TRBJ2-2
ASSFPGQRNTGELF
>TRBV7-2|TRBJ2-1
ASSFPIDNEQF
>TRBV9|TRBJ2-7
ASSVMEQGAYEQY
>TRBV9|TRBJ1-2
ASSVADGTHGYT
>TRBV7-3|TRBJ2-4
ASSAPGQGNIQY
>TRBV9|TRBJ2-1
ASSVDGDNEQF
>TRBV3-1|TRBJ1-3
AARSGGNTIY
>TRBV7-9|TRBJ2-5
ASSPRRRGEPQY
>TRBV27|TRBJ2-7
ASSSTGYSYEQY
>TRBV6-2/TRBV6-3|TRBJ2-7
ASSYFGTGVFYEQY
>TRBV27|TRBJ1-2
ASSGSRFYGYT
>TRBV30|TRBJ2-1
AWTSFPVVAGGGNEQF
>TRBV3-1|TRBJ1-4
ASSQTGTGYEKLF
>TRBV7-3|TRBJ1-2
ASSAPEGEFT
>TRBV5-4|TRBJ2-5
ATQRGTSGKETQY
>TRBV9|TRBJ2-3
ASSLQGTDTQY
>TRBV6-1|TRBJ2-1
ASNRGPNEQF